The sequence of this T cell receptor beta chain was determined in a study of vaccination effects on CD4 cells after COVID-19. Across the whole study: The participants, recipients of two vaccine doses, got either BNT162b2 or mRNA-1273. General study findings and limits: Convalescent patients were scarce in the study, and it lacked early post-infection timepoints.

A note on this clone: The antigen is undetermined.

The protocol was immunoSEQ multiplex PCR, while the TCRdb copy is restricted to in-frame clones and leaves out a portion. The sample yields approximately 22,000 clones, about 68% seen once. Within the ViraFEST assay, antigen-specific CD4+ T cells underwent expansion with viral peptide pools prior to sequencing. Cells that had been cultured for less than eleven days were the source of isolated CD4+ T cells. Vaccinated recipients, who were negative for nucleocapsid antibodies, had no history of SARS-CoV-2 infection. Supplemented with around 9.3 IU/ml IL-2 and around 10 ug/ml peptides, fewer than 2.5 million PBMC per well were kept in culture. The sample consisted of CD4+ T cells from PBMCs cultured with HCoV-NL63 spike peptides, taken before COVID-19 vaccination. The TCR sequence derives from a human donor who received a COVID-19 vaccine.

The chain's CDR3 is CASSSPGARNTEAFF. For the CDR3, the DNA is TGTGCCAGCAGCTCCCCGGGGGCGCGTAACACTGAAGCTTTCTTT. This rearrangement joins TRBV7-9 to TRBJ1-1; possibly TRBD1 for D (6 bases). The CDR3 has 15 residues. V lost 4 bases, J lost 2 bases, and 14 bases lay in between. Per germline, CDR1 SEHNR and CDR2 FQNEAQ (reference sequence).